The 7 T cell receptor beta chains below were found in one sample sequenced in a study of T cells in Graves' hyperthyroidism and ophthalmopathy. Amplified TCR beta CDR3 regions came from RNA transcripts. The TCR CDR3 first-round RT-PCR relied on the HTBI primer set. TCRdb reprocessed the multiplex PCR reads via MiXCR and lists one record per CDR3 protein. The table lists about 600,000 distinct CDR3 sequences, roughly 15% of them singletons, with roughly 3.4% in the top ten. Sequenced material: blood. All receptors derive from a woman aged 40 to 50 with Graves' ophthalmopathy.

In its sample, this clonotype was seen many times. V and J are TRBV2 and TRBJ1-1, with 7 bases lining up with TRBD1. The J segment lost 2 bases and the V segment lost 6 bases, leaving 3 bases of the junction unmatched. This CDR3 has 13 residues. Germline loops: CDR1 SNHLY, CDR2 FYNNEI. CDR3 region: CASRGTDNTEAFF. CDR3 DNA sequence: TGTGCCAGCAGGGGGACAGACAACACTGAAGCTTTCTTT.

In this sample, this clonotype turned up a few times. The rearrangement joins TRBV9 to TRBJ1-6, with D hard to call. Germline V gene sequence: CDR1 SGDLS, CDR2 YYNGEE. The length of the CDR3 is 15 residues. The ends were cut back, 3 bases at V and 10 bases at J, with 17 bases in the middle. CDR3 nucleotide sequence: TGTGCCAGCAGCGGACGGAGCGGGGATGGGTCACCCCTCCACTTT. It encodes CASSGRSGDGSPLHF.

Only a few counts were recorded for this clonotype. The gene calls are TRBV6-1 and TRBJ2-7; the match to TRBD2 covers 7 bases. The CDR3 consists of 14 residues. V dropped 7 bases and J dropped 2; count of bases not matched to a gene: 8. The germline V gene has CDR1 MNHNS and CDR2 SASEGT. CDR3 region: CASMPAGFPYEQYF. The CDR3 DNA is TGTGCCAGCATGCCAGCGGGGTTTCCCTACGAGCAGTACTTC.

The chain couples TRBV20-1 to TRBJ1-1, with D perhaps TRBD1 (5 bases). Per germline, CDR1 DFQATT and CDR2 SNEGSKA (reference sequence). V lost 1 base and J lost 3, with 6 bases in between. The CDR3 is made up of 12 amino acids. The chain's CDR3 is CSARVTDTEAFF. CDR3 bases: TGCAGTGCTAGAGTGACAGACACTGAAGCTTTCTTT.

The rearrangement uses TRBV7-2 and TRBJ1-2; a possible D gene is TRBD1 (5 bases). Trimming shortened V by 5 bases and J by 4 bases, and 17 bases separated the two germline ends. This CDR3 has 15 residues. The germline gives CDR1 SGHTA, CDR2 FQGNSA. This CDR3 is CASSTTGTRTYGYTF. Here the CDR3 DNA reads TGTGCCAGCAGCACTACCGGGACCCGGACCTATGGCTACACCTTC.

The V call is TRBV4-1, the J call TRBJ1-2, with 12 bases aligning to TRBD1. This CDR3 region has 14 residues. CDR1 MGHRA and CDR2 YSYEKL come from the germline V gene. With 3 bases clipped from V and 8 bases from J, the junction kept 4 bases outside the gene matches. CDR3 nucleotide sequence: TGCGCCAGCAGCCAGGGGGACAGGGGGCTAGGCTACACCTTC. Residues: CASSQGDRGLGYTF.

The CDR3 protein is CASSRDRVGSPLHF. CDR3 coding DNA: TGTGCCAGCAGCAGAGACAGGGTGGGTTCACCCCTCCACTTT. This chain joins TRBV11-2 and TRBJ1-6, with 7 nucleotides matching TRBD1. The CDR3 is 14 amino acids. Germline CDR1 SGHAT, CDR2 FQNNGV. The ends lost 5 bases at V and 9 bases at J; junction bases unmatched: 7.